This entry lists 3 T cell receptor beta chains sequenced from one sample in a study of identical twins. Using its own MiXCR run on the 5' RACE reads, TCRdb lists one record per CDR3 protein. The sample lists about 240,000 distinct CDR3 sequences, approximately 12% seen once, with 3.5% to 5% in the top ten. The sample also formed part of further work on yellow fever vaccine responses in identical twins.

What was sequenced was memory (CD45RO+) T cells sorted from blood. Source of these receptors: a woman under 30 in good health.

This clonotype came up a few times. The chain uses TRBV20-1 and TRBJ2-3; 8 nucleotides align to TRBD2. The CDR3 spans 14 residues. Germline V CDR1 and CDR2: DFQATT, SNEGSKA (reference sequence). The CDR3 DNA reads as TGCAGCCTTGTCTGGGTAGCGGGGTGGGATACGCAGTATTTT. As protein: CSLVWVAGWDTQYF.

The CDR3 DNA is TGTGCCAGCAGTTGGGCGGGTTCAAGGAATGAGCAGTTCTTC. This sequence encodes CASSWAGSRNEQFF. This chain links TRBV6-9 with TRBJ2-1; TRBD2 is a possible D gene (5 bases). V shed 4 bases and J shed 7 bases, with 14 bases lying between them. CDR1 MNHGY and CDR2 SVAAGI come from the germline V gene. This CDR3 comprises 14 residues.

This clonotype occurred a few times. V gene TRBV10-3 combines with J gene TRBJ2-5; a weak D match, TRBD2 (5 bases). Per germline, CDR1 ENHRY and CDR2 SYGVKD. The CDR3 contains 14 residues. With 3 bases removed from V and 8 bases from J, the gap between germline ends came to 16 bases. In DNA form, the CDR3 reads TGTGCCATCAGTGAAATCGGGGAACGCGGAACCCAGTACTTC. Translated: CAISEIGERGTQYF.